These 20 T cell receptor beta chains were sequenced from one sample in a study of cytomegalovirus exposure and HLA in healthy donors. The study ran its PCR with 60 Vbeta and 13 Jbeta primers. Profiling relied on immunoSEQ multiplex PCR, and the TCRdb table lists in-frame clones only, not all of them. The data show roughly 110,000 clones, approximately 82% seen once. Material: PBMCs. The receptors shown here come from a young man in good health and CMV-seropositive.

The V call is TRBV5-5, the J call TRBJ1-2, with D perhaps TRBD1 (5 bases). The CDR3 spans 16 residues. V was trimmed by 6 bases and J by 2 bases, leaving 20 bases between them. Germline V gene lookup returns CDR1 SGHKS and CDR2 YYEKEE (reference sequence). CDR3 bases: TGTGCCAGCAACCGAGGCGGGACGGCTTCAAACTATGGCTACACCTTC. This sequence encodes CASNRGGTASNYGYTF.

V and J are TRBV4-2 and TRBJ2-3; 7 nucleotides align to TRBD1. Germline V CDR1 and CDR2: LGHNA, YNFKEQ. CDR3 length equals 18 residues. Losses at the gene ends were 0 bases for V and 3 bases for J; bases not matched to a gene: 12. The CDR3 region is CASSQDPSGGFRTDTQYF. As DNA, the CDR3 is TGTGCCAGCAGCCAAGATCCTTCAGGGGGATTTCGGACAGATACGCAGTATTTT.

This rearrangement joins TRBV4-2 to TRBJ2-2; 7 nucleotides align to TRBD1. Germline-derived CDR1 and CDR2 are LGHNA and YNFKEQ. This CDR3 spans 15 amino acids. Trimming took 4 bases from V and 4 from J; bases not matched to a gene: 6. CDR3 in DNA: TGTGCCAGCAGCCGACAGGACAGGACCACCGGGGAGCTGTTTTTT. This sequence encodes CASSRQDRTTGELFF.

CDR3 DNA sequence: TGTGCCAGCAGTCGACAGGCCTACGAGCAGTACTTC. It translates to CASSRQAYEQYF. The chain is built from TRBV2 and TRBJ2-7; D is perhaps TRBD1 (6 bases). V dropped 5 bases and J dropped 2 bases, with 7 bases sitting between them. CDR1 SNHLY and CDR2 FYNNEI come from the germline V gene. The CDR3 has 12 residues.

Concerning this clone: One end of the junction varies from germline; a read error may be responsible. The sample has other DNA sequences that encode this CDR3 too. In DNA, the CDR3 is TGCGCCAGCAGCGTGTCTAGCGGAGCTAGCACAGATACGCAGTATTTT. Amino acid sequence: CASSVSSGASTDTQYF. The J gene is TRBJ2-3, the V gene TRBV9, with TRBD2 identical over 7 bases. The CDR3 is 16 residues long. The V gene's germline CDR1 is SGDLS and CDR2 YYNGEE.

CDR3 nucleotide sequence: TGCGCCAGCAGCCAATATGTCCAGTTTCAAGATACGCAGTATTTT. It yields the protein CASSQYVQFQDTQYF. The J gene is TRBJ2-3, the V gene TRBV4-1; no definite D call. This CDR3 spans 15 amino acids. Germline V gene data show CDR1 as MGHRA and CDR2 as YSYEKL. The V end was cut by 2 bases, the J end by 5 bases, with 14 bases between.

This chain joins TRBV10-3 and TRBJ1-1; the match to TRBD1 covers 7 bases. Germline assignment: CDR1 ENHRY and CDR2 SYGVKD. This CDR3 region has 14 residues. V trimming: 5 bases; J trimming: 1 base; junction bases outside the gene matches: 4. The CDR3 spells CAISRGQGNTEAFF. The CDR3 DNA reads as TGTGCCATCAGTAGGGGGCAGGGGAACACTGAAGCTTTCTTT.

This clone occurred a few times. V usage is TRBV5-4 and J usage is TRBJ2-2; a weak D match, TRBD1 (5 bases). The germline V gene encodes CDR1 SGHNT and CDR2 YYREEE (reference sequence). The CDR3 is made up of 17 amino acids. Trimming cost V 2 bases and J 7 bases, with 21 bases left between them. CDR3: CASSFAVDTGGVGELFF. CDR3 coding DNA: TGTGCCAGCAGCTTTGCCGTGGACACCGGTGGTGTCGGGGAGCTGTTTTTT.

This clone showed up many times. The chain uses TRBV5-6 and TRBJ1-3; a possible D gene is TRBD1 (5 bases). CDR3 size: 13 residues. Germline V gene sequence: CDR1 SGHDT, CDR2 YYEEEE. Trimming removed 0 bases from V and 9 bases from J, with 10 bases in between. The DNA for the CDR3 is TGTGCCAGCAGCTTGGGGCAGGGTGCCACCATATATTTT. Protein: CASSLGQGATIYF.

This clone was counted between two and nine times. The genes are TRBV7-9 and TRBJ1-2, with TRBD1 identical over 7 bases. With 3 bases clipped from V and 3 bases from J, the junction kept 4 bases outside the gene matches. There are 14 residues in the CDR3. Germline V CDR1 and CDR2: SEHNR, FQNEAQ (reference sequence). CDR3 region: CASSFRTGDYGYTF. CDR3 nucleotides: TGTGCCAGCAGCTTTAGAACAGGGGACTATGGCTACACCTTC.

The gene calls are TRBV6-5 and TRBJ1-1, with 8 positions matching TRBD1. The CDR3 contains 14 residues. Germline V CDR1 and CDR2: MNHEY, SVGAGI. With V trimmed by 10 bases and J by 0 bases, 7 bases remained unmatched. CDR3 coding DNA: TGTGCCATCCGACAGGGGCAACTGAACACTGAAGCTTTCTTT. It yields the protein CAIRQGQLNTEAFF.

The J gene is TRBJ1-1, the V gene TRBV6-5, with no clear D. In germline, CDR1 is MNHEY, CDR2 SVGAGI. The CDR3 runs 13 residues. Trimming cost V 6 bases and J 1 base, with 9 bases left between them. The CDR3 DNA follows: TGTGCCAGCAGGACACAAGCGAACACTGAAGCTTTCTTT. It translates to CASRTQANTEAFF.

The gene calls are TRBV5-4 and TRBJ2-2; TRBD1 matches at 7 bases. The germline gives CDR1 SGHNT, CDR2 YYREEE (reference sequence). The CDR3 runs 14 residues. V lost 0 bases and J lost 6; bases outside the gene matches: 2. CDR3 region: CASSLGQGAGELFF. CDR3 coding DNA: TGTGCCAGCAGCTTGGGGCAGGGGGCCGGGGAGCTGTTTTTT.

This rearrangement joins TRBV28 to TRBJ1-1, with 7 positions matching TRBD1. Trimming took 4 bases from V and 0 from J; bases not matched to a gene: 14. In germline, CDR1 is MDHEN, CDR2 SYDVKM. The CDR3 spans 18 residues. CDR3 DNA: TGTGCCAGCAGTTCTGGACAGGCAGTACATCGCTTGAACACTGAAGCTTTCTTT. Translated: CASSSGQAVHRLNTEAFF.

CDR3 protein: CAWSSDRGGSEQFF. The CDR3 nucleotides read TGTGCCTGGAGTTCTGACAGGGGTGGGAGTGAGCAGTTCTTC. The rearrangement joins TRBV30 to TRBJ2-1, with 8 bases identical to TRBD1. This CDR3 region has 14 residues. Looked up from germline, CDR1 is GTSNPN and CDR2 is SVGIG (reference sequence). V shed 2 bases and J 9 bases; nucleotides not matched to a gene: 9.

V gene TRBV12-5 combines with J gene TRBJ1-1; TRBD1 might be the D (5 bases). CDR3 length: 14 residues. The V and J ends lost 6 bases and 5 bases respectively, with 16 bases between them. CDR1 LGHNT and CDR2 FRNRAP come from the germline V gene. The CDR3 DNA follows: TGTGCTAGTGGGAAGGGAGGGGAGGCGACTGAAGCTTTCTTT. Translation: CASGKGGEATEAFF.

The V and J genes are TRBV6-5 and TRBJ1-3; 8 nucleotides line up with TRBD1. Trimming took 0 bases from V and 14 from J; bases not matched to a gene: 6. The CDR3 is 13 amino acids. CDR1 and CDR2 from the germline V gene are MNHEY and SVGAGI. The CDR3 reads CASSYSAGGRLYF. The CDR3 region has the DNA TGTGCCAGCAGTTACTCTGCAGGGGGCCGACTATATTTT.

DNA of the CDR3: TGTGCCAGCAGCTCTAAGTCCGAGGGCTATGGCTACACCTTC. Its protein is CASSSKSEGYGYTF. The chain joins TRBV5-4 to TRBJ1-2; D remains unclear. The germline V gene has CDR1 SGHNT and CDR2 YYREEE (reference sequence). This CDR3 is built from 14 residues. V was clipped by 3 bases and J by 4 bases, with 13 bases between them.

A few counts support this clone. The rearrangement links TRBV7-8 to TRBJ2-2, with a possible D match to TRBD2 (5 bases). Deletions cut 3 bases from V and 4 bases from J, with 12 bases between. CDR3 length: 15 residues. The V gene's germline CDR1 is SGHVS and CDR2 FQNEAQ. The CDR3 spells CASSFLLGSTGELFF. The CDR3 DNA is TGTGCCAGCAGCTTTCTACTAGGGAGCACCGGGGAGCTGTTTTTT.

The chain recombines TRBV28 with TRBJ1-2; D ambiguous. The CDR3 runs 15 residues. The ends were cut back, 2 bases at V and 7 bases at J, with 17 bases in the middle. The germline CDR1 and CDR2 sequences are MDHEN and SYDVKM. Here the CDR3 DNA reads TGTGCCAGCAGTTTAAGTAACTGGTCGCCTCTTGGCTACACCTTC. Amino acid sequence: CASSLSNWSPLGYTF.